This TCR beta chain was found in a study of T cells after somatic rescue of genetic block. From germline, CDR1 is GTSNPN and CDR2 SVGIG (reference sequence). This CDR3 region has 16 residues. The V end lost 0 bases, the J end lost 1 base, and 10 bases lay between the germline ends. Some clones are missing from TCRdb's copy, which holds only in-frame ones; the method was immunoSEQ multiplex PCR. The table shows tens of thousands of clones, with around 89% occurring only once. This receptor was taken from a woman under 30. The sample consisted of peripheral blood mononuclear cells (PBMCs). J is TRBJ2-6 and V is TRBV30, with D uncertain. The CDR3 DNA is TGTGCCTGGAGTGTACTTCAGGTTTCTGGGGCCAACGTCCTGACTTTC. The encoded protein is CAWSVLQVSGANVLTF.